The rows below give T cell receptor beta chains drawn from one sample of a study of Graves' ophthalmopathy and Graves' hyperthyroidism. TCRdb called the multiplex PCR reads again in MiXCR, with one record for every CDR3 protein. The top ten hold under 30% of the sample, which has about 39,000 distinct CDR3 sequences, roughly 49% seen once. Sequencing was performed on peripheral blood. All receptors come from an adult woman with stable Graves' hyperthyroidism. Both conserved end residues are part of each CDR3. The D gene is left open where the match is weak. The size of a clone is reported for some rows only, either as once, few or many, or as a class for expanded clones.

v_call	d_call	clone_size	j_call	cdr3_aa	cdr3_nt
TRBV24-1	TRBD2	-	TRBJ2-7	CATSDGLAGGLSSYEQYF	TGTGCCACCAGTGACGGACTAGCGGGAGGGCTTAGCTCCTACGAGCAGTACTTC
TRBV14	TRBD1	many	TRBJ1-6	CASSQTGGWSSPLHF	TGTGCCAGCAGCCAGACAGGGGGTTGGAGTTCACCCCTCCACTTT
TRBV2	-	many	TRBJ2-7	CASTLATYEQYF	TGTGCCAGCACCCTGGCGACCTACGAGCAGTACTTC
TRBV24-1	-	-	TRBJ1-3	CVTGKIGGSTIYF	TGTGTCACCGGTAAGATAGGAGGCTCCACCATATATTTT
TRBV6-5	-	many	TRBJ1-5	CASSPGHGRAQHF	TGTGCCAGCAGTCCCGGGCATGGGAGGGCCCAGCATTTT
TRBV27	TRBD1	many	TRBJ1-2	CASGTGSYGYTF	TGTGCCAGCGGGACAGGGAGCTATGGCTACACCTTC
TRBV5-1	TRBD1	-	TRBJ1-1	CASSTGTGSDAFF	TGCGCCAGCAGCACAGGGACAGGGTCGGATGCTTTCTTT
TRBV4-2	-	many	TRBJ2-3	CASSQVQRTDTQYF	TGTGCCAGCAGCCAAGTTCAACGCACAGATACGCAGTATTTT
TRBV20-1	TRBD1	many	TRBJ2-7	CSAPTGGYYEQYF	TGCAGTGCTCCGACAGGGGGATACTACGAGCAGTACTTC
TRBV14	-	many	TRBJ2-5	CASSLRSAKWETQYF	TGTGCCAGCAGCCTCCGGTCAGCCAAGTGGGAGACCCAGTACTTC
TRBV7-9	TRBD1	-	TRBJ1-2	CASSPWTGTTYGYTF	TGTGCCAGCAGCCCGTGGACAGGGACCACCTATGGCTACACCTTC
TRBV6-1	-	-	TRBJ2-1	CASRLPYNEQFF	TGTGCCAGCAGATTACCCTACAATGAGCAGTTCTTC
TRBV2	-	-	TRBJ1-6	CASSYGTVMDPRPLHF	TGTGCCAGCAGTTACGGAACAGTCATGGACCCCCGTCCCCTCCACTTT
TRBV3-1	-	many	TRBJ1-1	CASSPRSREGTEAFF	TGTGCCAGCAGCCCCCGCAGCAGGGAGGGCACTGAAGCTTTCTTT
TRBV5-1	TRBD2	once	TRBJ2-7	CASSGIGTSGGPYEQYF	TGCGCCAGCAGCGGAATCGGGACTAGCGGGGGTCCCTACGAGCAGTACTTC
TRBV2	-	-	TRBJ1-5	CASSSSGSGYEHF	TGTGCCAGCAGTTCTAGCGGGTCAGGCTACGAGCATTTT
TRBV14	-	-	TRBJ1-1	CTSSPWGNTGAFF	TGTACCAGCAGCCCATGGGGGAACACTGGAGCTTTCTTT
TRBV11-3	TRBD1	many	TRBJ2-7	CASSSRRDRFFYEQYF	TGTGCCAGCAGCTCCCGCCGGGACAGGTTTTTCTACGAGCAGTACTTC
TRBV5-1	TRBD2	-	TRBJ2-7	CASSLGLAGAREYF	TGTGCCAGCAGCTTGGGACTAGCGGGAGCGAGGGAGTACTTC
TRBV9	TRBD2	-	TRBJ2-7	CASSPGLAGAEQYF	TGTGCCAGCAGCCCGGGACTAGCGGGAGCCGAGCAGTACTTC
TRBV19	-	many	TRBJ2-5	CASSFLAGETQYF	TGTGCCAGTAGTTTCCTAGCCGGGGAGACCCAGTACTTC
TRBV5-8	-	many	TRBJ1-1	CASSLADPTEAFF	TGTGCCAGCAGCTTAGCGGACCCCACTGAAGCTTTCTTT
TRBV11-2	-	many	TRBJ1-1	CASSLVRVNTEAFF	TGTGCCAGCAGCTTAGTGAGGGTGAACACTGAAGCTTTCTTT
TRBV19	TRBD1	many	TRBJ2-2	CASSQGQYTGELFF	TGTGCCAGTAGTCAGGGACAGTACACCGGGGAGCTGTTTTTT
TRBV2	-	many	TRBJ2-3	CASSDGQYTDTQYF	TGTGCCAGCAGTGATGGACAATACACAGATACGCAGTATTTT
TRBV7-9	-	many	TRBJ1-2	CASSPKDLYGYTF	TGTGCCAGCAGCCCTAAGGACCTTTATGGCTACACCTTC
TRBV7-2	-	medium-sized	TRBJ1-6	CASSLRNSPLHF	TGTGCCAGCAGCTTACGGAATTCACCCCTCCACTTT
TRBV7-9	-	-	TRBJ1-1	CASSLGPYEAFF	TGTGCCAGCAGCTTGGGTCCGTATGAAGCTTTCTTT
TRBV20-1	-	-	TRBJ1-6	CSARVLSSPLHF	TGCAGTGCGAGGGTTCTAAGTTCACCCCTCCACTTT
TRBV20-1	TRBD1	-	TRBJ2-7	CSASGGQGVYEQYF	TGCAGTGCTAGTGGGGGACAGGGTGTCTACGAGCAGTACTTC
TRBV20-1	-	many	TRBJ1-1	CSAGRPNTEAFF	TGCAGTGCTGGGCGCCCGAACACTGAAGCTTTCTTT
TRBV4-1	-	many	TRBJ1-2	CASSQKTVINYGYTF	TGCGCCAGCAGCCAAAAGACGGTAATTAACTATGGCTACACCTTC
TRBV6-6	-	-	TRBJ1-1	CAGGGGTEAFF	TGTGCGGGGGGGGGAGGGACTGAAGCTTTCTTT
TRBV12-3/TRBV12-4	-	many	TRBJ2-5	CASRGVQETQYF	TGTGCCAGCAGAGGGGTTCAAGAGACCCAGTACTTC
TRBV7-9	TRBD2	many	TRBJ2-1	CASSLDGLAYNEQFF	TGTGCCAGCAGCTTAGACGGACTAGCCTACAATGAGCAGTTCTTC
TRBV20-1	TRBD2	-	TRBJ2-7	CSATDPLAGADEQYF	TGCAGTGCTACTGACCCCCTAGCGGGAGCTGACGAGCAGTACTTC
TRBV7-8	-	-	TRBJ1-1	CASSLDLVPEAFF	TGTGCCAGCAGCTTGGACCTCGTCCCTGAAGCTTTCTTT
TRBV7-8	TRBD1	-	TRBJ2-7	CASSPGTGAEQYF	TGTGCCAGCAGTCCCGGGACAGGGGCCGAGCAGTACTTC
TRBV24-1	-	few	TRBJ1-1	CATSPEPGRGTEAFF	TGTGCCACCAGTCCCGAACCCGGGAGAGGGACTGAAGCTTTCTTT
TRBV27	-	-	TRBJ1-2	CASSPLRRGPYNYGYTF	TGTGCCAGCAGTCCACTTCGCCGGGGCCCGTATAACTATGGCTACACCTTC
TRBV5-1	-	-	TRBJ2-2	CASSWEGAGNTGELFF	TGCGCCAGCAGCTGGGAGGGGGCAGGGAACACCGGGGAGCTGTTTTTT
TRBV30	-	many	TRBJ1-4	CAWSSKGHLNEKLFF	TGTGCCTGGAGTTCTAAGGGACATCTGAATGAAAAACTGTTTTTT
TRBV20-1	-	many	TRBJ2-1	CSAQGNYNEQFF	TGCAGTGCTCAGGGGAACTACAATGAGCAGTTCTTC
TRBV2	TRBD2	-	TRBJ2-1	CASKGGGSYNEQFF	TGTGCCAGCAAGGGCGGGGGCTCCTACAATGAGCAGTTCTTC
TRBV29-1	TRBD1	few	TRBJ1-4	CSVGDRAEKLFF	TGCAGCGTTGGGGACAGGGCTGAAAAACTGTTTTTT
TRBV9	-	few	TRBJ2-1	CASSDDNNNEQFF	TGTGCCAGCAGCGACGACAATAACAATGAGCAGTTCTTC
TRBV29-1	-	-	TRBJ2-7	CSAGGQGYEQYF	TGCAGCGCCGGAGGGCAGGGGTACGAGCAGTACTTC
TRBV29-1	-	few	TRBJ2-6	CSVEGGSGANVLTF	TGCAGCGTTGAAGGGGGCTCTGGGGCCAACGTCCTGACTTTC
TRBV20-1	TRBD1	many	TRBJ2-2	CSASRTGAGELFF	TGCAGTGCTAGTCGGACAGGGGCCGGGGAGCTGTTTTTT
TRBV11-3	TRBD1	many	TRBJ1-6	CASSTWTGQNSPLHF	TGTGCCAGCAGCACTTGGACAGGGCAAAATTCACCCCTCCACTTT
TRBV20-1	TRBD2	few	TRBJ2-7	CSARGLAGADEQYF	TGCAGTGCCAGGGGACTAGCGGGAGCTGACGAGCAGTACTTC
TRBV4-1	-	-	TRBJ2-7	CVNSHPGPYEQYF	TGCGTCAACAGCCACCCCGGCCCCTACGAGCAGTACTTC